A selection of T cell receptor beta chains follows, all from one sample in a study of T cell responses to AZD1222 COVID-19 vaccine. Some clones are missing from TCRdb's copy, which holds only in-frame ones; the method was immunoSEQ multiplex PCR. The sample carries about 160,000 clones, more than 80% recorded once. The source was peripheral blood, collected on day 0 of AZD1222 vaccination. The receptors were gathered from an adult in good health. The CDR3 runs from the conserved cysteine through the conserved F or W. A D gene is named only where the DNA matches it firmly. A clone size is listed for some rows: how often the clone was seen (once, few, many), or a class if it is expanded.

d_gene	abundance	v_gene	j_gene	CDR3nt	CDR3aa
-	-	TRBV5-6	TRBJ1-2	TGTGCCAGCAGCTGGCGGCTGGACAGAGCTAACTATGGCTACACCTTC	CASSWRLDRANYGYTF
-	-	TRBV12-5	TRBJ1-4	TGTGCTAGTGGTTTGGTGGGGGGCGGGAGCGAAAAACTGTTTTTT	CASGLVGGGSEKLFF
-	-	TRBV6-2/TRBV6-3	TRBJ2-3	TGTGCCAGCAGTTACCGACATATAGAGAAAATCGCGGATACGCAGTATTTT	CASSYRHIEKIADTQYF
-	-	TRBV5-1	TRBJ2-2	TGCGCCAGCAGCTTGGACAATCCGAACACCGGGGAGCTGTTTTTT	CASSLDNPNTGELFF
TRBD1	-	TRBV15	TRBJ2-1	TGTGCCACCAGCACCAGGGACAGGGGTTACAATGAGCAGTTCTTC	CATSTRDRGYNEQFF
-	-	TRBV30	TRBJ1-1	TGTGCCTGGACCCCAACAGGGAAAGCTTTCTTT	CAWTPTGKAFF
TRBD1	-	TRBV5-6	TRBJ2-1	TGTGCCAGCAGCATCGGGACAGGGACAAATGAGCAGTTCTTC	CASSIGTGTNEQFF
TRBD2	-	TRBV5-1	TRBJ2-1	TGCGCCAGCAGCGACCCCTACGGGGGGAGCTCCTACAATGAGCAGTTCTTC	CASSDPYGGSSYNEQFF
TRBD1	-	TRBV30	TRBJ1-2	TGTGCCTGGAGCCGGACCGGGACAGGGATCTATGGCTACACCTTC	CAWSRTGTGIYGYTF
-	-	TRBV13	TRBJ1-5	TGTGCCAGCAGCTTAGGAGGGCCGGGGGCTCAGCCCCAGCATTTT	CASSLGGPGAQPQHF
-	-	TRBV16	TRBJ1-1	TGTGCCAGCAGCCAATCGTGGGACACTGAAGCTTTCTTT	CASSQSWDTEAFF
-	once	TRBV9	TRBJ2-1	TGTGCCAGCAGCGAGGAAGGGCTCAATGAGCAGTTCTTC	CASSEEGLNEQFF
TRBD1	-	TRBV5-4	TRBJ1-2	TGTGCCAGCAGCTTGGGAACCGGGACAGGGAGTGGCTACACCTTC	CASSLGTGTGSGYTF
TRBD1	-	TRBV7-2	TRBJ1-4	TGTGCCAGCAGCTTAGCGATAGCAGGGGGGCGTGAAAAACTGTTTTTT	CASSLAIAGGREKLFF
-	few	TRBV30	TRBJ1-6	TGTGCCTGGAGTGTAAATTCACCCCTCCACTTT	CAWSVNSPLHF
TRBD2	-	TRBV6-2/TRBV6-3	TRBJ2-5	TGTGCCAGCAGTCGAGGACTAAGCGGGGGTGGAGAGACCCAGTACTTC	CASSRGLSGGGETQYF
-	-	TRBV7-2	TRBJ1-2	TGTGCCAGCAGCTTTGGGGGGCCCTTCTATGGCTACACCTTC	CASSFGGPFYGYTF
-	-	TRBV10-3	TRBJ2-3	TGTGCCATCAGTGAGGTCGACGGGGCAGATACGCAGTATTTT	CAISEVDGADTQYF
TRBD2	once	TRBV5-4	TRBJ2-2	TGTGCCAGCAGCACCGTAGCGGGGGCGAACACCGGGGAGCTGTTTTTT	CASSTVAGANTGELFF
TRBD2	few	TRBV7-8	TRBJ2-7	TGTGCCAGCAGCTACAGCGGGGGGGCTCTGTACGAGCAGTACTTC	CASSYSGGALYEQYF
-	few	TRBV3-1/TRBV3-2	TRBJ2-2	TGTGCCAGCAGCCTCGGACTACCCGGGGAGCTGTTTTTT	CASSLGLPGELFF
-	few	TRBV7-8	TRBJ2-1	TGTGCCAGCAGCGCAGAGCTGCAATACAATGAGCAGTTCTTC	CASSAELQYNEQFF
-	-	TRBV19	TRBJ2-1	TGTGCCAGTAGTATTGGAAGTGAGCAGTTCTTC	CASSIGSEQFF
-	-	TRBV5-1	TRBJ2-5	TGCGCCAGCAGCTCGCCGTCCAGGGAAGAGACCCAGTACTTC	CASSSPSREETQYF
TRBD1	-	TRBV27	TRBJ2-7	TGTGCCAGCAGTTTCGGGACAGGTCGCCCAGTTTACGAGCAGTACTTC	CASSFGTGRPVYEQYF
-	-	TRBV7-2	TRBJ2-4	TGTGCCAGCAGCTTTGGGCTCAAAAACATTCAGTACTTC	CASSFGLKNIQYF
TRBD2	-	TRBV11-1	TRBJ2-7	TGTGCCAGCAGCTTAGGTCTAGCGGACTCCTACGAGCAGTACTTC	CASSLGLADSYEQYF
-	-	TRBV7-2	TRBJ2-7	TGTGCCAGCAGCTTAAGGGGGTCTGAGGGGTTTACTCGATCCTACGAGCAGTACTTC	CASSLRGSEGFTRSYEQYF
TRBD1	-	TRBV6-5	TRBJ1-1	TGTGCCAGCAGTACTATGACAGGGACGAACACTGAAGCTTTCTTT	CASSTMTGTNTEAFF
-	once	TRBV10-3	TRBJ1-3	TGTGCCATCAGTGACGACCGGGACGGACACTCTGGAAACACCATATATTTT	CAISDDRDGHSGNTIYF
-	-	TRBV4-2	TRBJ1-5	TGTGCCAGCAGACAGGGTGGGCAGCCCCAGCATTTT	CASRQGGQPQHF
-	few	TRBV14	TRBJ1-6	TGTGCCAGCAGCCTGATCTCCCGGGGTTCACCCCTCCACTTT	CASSLISRGSPLHF
TRBD1	-	TRBV5-1	TRBJ1-1	TGCGCCAGCAGCTCGGACAGGGGGGTCACTGAAGCTTTCTTT	CASSSDRGVTEAFF
-	-	TRBV10-3	TRBJ1-1	TGTGCCATCAGTGGGGGGGTAGCGGGGGGCGAGAACACTGAAGCTTTCTTT	CAISGGVAGGENTEAFF
TRBD2	-	TRBV15	TRBJ2-1	TGTGCCACCAGCCCCGAGCAGCGGGGGTTCTACAATGAGCAGTTCTTC	CATSPEQRGFYNEQFF
-	-	TRBV6-2/TRBV6-3	TRBJ1-5	TGTGCCAGCAGTTCCCAAGCGGGACTCGGAAGACTAGTGGGTCGCAATCAGCCCCAGCATTTT	CASSSQAGLGRLVGRNQPQHF
-	once	TRBV12-3/TRBV12-4	TRBJ1-5	TGTGCCAGCAGTTTTCATCTTGAGCCCCAGCATTTT	CASSFHLEPQHF
-	once	TRBV19	TRBJ2-2	TGTGCCAGTAGTGTTGAGGCAGGGAGCACCGGGGAGCTGTTTTTT	CASSVEAGSTGELFF
-	once	TRBV11-2	TRBJ2-4	TGTGCCAGCAGCTTACAGGGGGAGGTCTCGGCCAAAAACATTCAGTACTTC	CASSLQGEVSAKNIQYF
TRBD2	few	TRBV5-1	TRBJ2-1	TGCGCCAGCAGCCCACAACCCCAGGGGACTAGCGGGGGGAATGAGCAGTTCTTC	CASSPQPQGTSGGNEQFF
-	-	TRBV5-5	TRBJ2-2	TGTGCCAGCAGCTTGGCCACTGAAGGTGGGGAGCTGTTTTTT	CASSLATEGGELFF
TRBD1	-	TRBV5-4	TRBJ2-3	TGTGCCAGCAGCTTGGGAGGGGGCAGGGTCACAGATACGCAGTATTTT	CASSLGGGRVTDTQYF
-	-	TRBV30	TRBJ1-2	TGTGCCTGGAGTATACCTTGGGTGGGACTGCGGGGTAACTATGGCTACACCTTC	CAWSIPWVGLRGNYGYTF
TRBD1	-	TRBV7-9	TRBJ2-7	TGTGCCAGCGAGGGGGACAGGGTCTACGAGCAGTACTTC	CASEGDRVYEQYF
-	-	TRBV7-9	TRBJ1-2	TGTGCCAGCAGCTCAATGCCAGGTGCTAACTATGGCTACACCTTC	CASSSMPGANYGYTF
-	-	TRBV3-1/TRBV3-2	TRBJ2-5	TGTGCCAGCAGCCAAGAGAGCTCGGGGAACGGGGAGACCCAGTACTTC	CASSQESSGNGETQYF